The 30 T cell receptor beta chains in this list originate from one sample, sequenced in a study of siplizumab effects on memory and regulatory T cells. Sequencing used immunoSEQ multiplex PCR; TCRdb keeps in-frame clones, though not all of them. This table holds 99,000 or so clones, 93% found once. The sequencing input was Tregs sorted from blood. The receptors were gathered from a human donor in good health.

The chain links TRBV11-2 to TRBJ2-1, with 15 bases matching TRBD2. Germline assignment: CDR1 SGHAT and CDR2 FQNNGV. CDR3 length: 19 residues. V lost 5 bases to trimming and J lost 0 bases; unmatched junction nucleotides: 8. The CDR3 sequence: CASSPGTSGGLSSYNEQFF. CDR3 bases: TGTGCCAGCAGCCCTGGGACTAGCGGGGGGCTGAGCTCCTACAATGAGCAGTTCTTC. The whole variable domain, filled in from reference TRBV11-2 and TRBJ2-1, reads EAGVAQSPRYKIIEKRQSVAFWCNPISGHATLYWYQQILGQGPKLLIQFQNNGVVDDSQLPKDRFSAERLKGVDSTLKIQPAKLEDSAVYLCASSPGTSGGLSSYNEQFFGPGTRLTVL.

The J gene is TRBJ2-1, the V gene TRBV7-8, with 8 bases aligning to TRBD1. CDR1 is SGHVS, CDR2 FQNEAQ, per germline. After removal of 5 bases from V and 4 bases from J, the junction contained 1 base not matched to a gene. The CDR3 loop spans 13 amino acids. For the CDR3, the DNA is TGTGCCAGCAGCGGACAGGGTTACAATGAGCAGTTCTTC. Protein sequence: CASSGQGYNEQFF.

The rearrangement links TRBV7-2 to TRBJ2-1; no firm D call. The V end was cut by 5 bases, the J end by 0 bases, with 11 bases between. There are 15 residues in the CDR3. Germline V CDR1 and CDR2: SGHTA, FQGNSA. The CDR3 loop reads CASSPTGYSYNEQFF. The DNA for the CDR3 is TGTGCCAGCAGCCCTACTGGCTACTCCTACAATGAGCAGTTCTTC.

The rearrangement links TRBV29-1 to TRBJ2-3, with D possibly being TRBD2 (5 bases). Germline V gives CDR1 SQVTM, CDR2 ANQGSEA. This CDR3 is 12 amino acids long. The V end lost 5 bases, the J end lost 10 bases, and 16 bases lay between the germline ends. For the CDR3, the DNA is TGCAGCGTTCAGGCGGGTGGGAGTTCGCAGTATTTT. Translating gives CSVQAGGSSQYF.

The V call is TRBV5-1, the J call TRBJ2-3, with D perhaps assigned TRBD1 or TRBD2 (5 bases each). The V end lost 2 bases, the J end lost 0 bases, and 7 bases lay between the germline ends. Germline assignment: CDR1 SGHRS and CDR2 YFSETQ. The CDR3 sequence is 14 residues long. The CDR3 coding sequence is TGCGCCAGCAGCTTCGGGGCTAGCACAGATACGCAGTATTTT. Its protein is CASSFGASTDTQYF.

This rearrangement joins TRBV10-3 to TRBJ1-1; a weak D match, TRBD1 (6 bases). CDR3 size: 14 residues. CDR1 is ENHRY, CDR2 SYGVKD, per germline. Trimming shortened V by 4 bases and J by 4 bases, and 13 bases separated the two germline ends. This CDR3 reads CAISAVGGSTEAFF. The DNA for the CDR3 is TGTGCCATCAGTGCGGTAGGGGGGTCCACTGAAGCTTTCTTT.

The chain couples TRBV27 to TRBJ2-7; D remains ambiguous. The CDR3 consists of 15 residues. The germline V gene encodes CDR1 MNHEY and CDR2 SMNVEV (reference sequence). The ends were cut back, 2 bases at V and 7 bases at J, with 18 bases in the middle. CDR3 amino acids: CASSLGFRAVGEQYF. The CDR3 DNA is TGTGCCAGCAGTTTAGGTTTCCGGGCGGTGGGTGAGCAGTACTTC.

V gene TRBV27 combines with J gene TRBJ1-6; D remains unclear. V dropped 3 bases and J dropped 6 bases, with 12 bases sitting between them. The CDR3 contains 15 residues. Germline V gene data show CDR1 as MNHEY and CDR2 as SMNVEV (reference sequence). The CDR3 coding sequence is TGTGCCAGCAGTTTGTATGGCATTCTTAATTCACCCCTCCACTTT. It is translated as CASSLYGILNSPLHF.

V usage is TRBV9 and J usage is TRBJ2-1; 10 nucleotides line up with TRBD2. The CDR3 contains 15 residues. CDR1 and CDR2 (germline): SGDLS, YYNGEE. The ends lost 0 bases at V and 9 bases at J; junction bases unmatched: 6. For the CDR3, the DNA is TGTGCCAGCAGCGTAGCGAGCGGGGGGGCCCCTGAGCAGTTCTTC. This codes for CASSVASGGAPEQFF.

J is TRBJ1-1 and V is TRBV7-9; no clear D gene. Trimming took off 5 bases at V and 11 bases at J, with 18 bases between the two ends. CDR1 is SEHNR, CDR2 FQNEAQ, per germline (reference sequence). This CDR3 spans 13 amino acids. In DNA form, the CDR3 reads TGTGCCAGCAGCCCAGAGTCGCAGAAGAGGGCTTTCTTT. Amino acids: CASSPESQKRAFF.

This chain links TRBV4-2 with TRBJ2-2, with D possibly called TRBD1 or TRBD2 (5 bases each). Deletions cut 4 bases from V and 2 bases from J, with 20 bases between. Germline V CDR1 and CDR2: LGHNA, YNFKEQ. The CDR3 has 18 residues. The CDR3 sequence: CASSPPGTIQINTGELFF. The CDR3 bases are TGTGCCAGCAGCCCGCCCGGGACGATACAAATAAACACCGGGGAGCTGTTTTTT.

J is TRBJ2-1 and V is TRBV7-9, with 12 bases matching TRBD2. CDR3 length equals 13 residues. V was clipped by 5 bases and J by 15 bases; unmatched bases: 8. Germline V gene sequence: CDR1 SEHNR, CDR2 FQNEAQ (reference sequence). CDR3 in amino acids: CASSQPLAGGLFF. The CDR3 DNA reads as TGTGCCAGCAGCCAGCCACTAGCGGGAGGTTTGTTCTTC.

The CDR3 DNA follows: TGTGCCAGCTCACCAAGCGGGCATGGCTACACCTTC. Residues: CASSPSGHGYTF. The J gene is TRBJ1-2, the V gene TRBV18; D not resolved. Germline V gene data show CDR1 as KGHSH and CDR2 as LQKENI. V lost 2 bases to trimming and J lost 6 bases, with 7 bases between them. The CDR3 has 12 amino acids.

The CDR3 here is CSASQSREQFF. For the CDR3, the DNA is TGCAGTGCTTCCCAAAGTCGTGAGCAGTTCTTC. This chain connects TRBV20-1 to TRBJ2-1; D uncertain. The germline V and J ends were trimmed by 5 bases and 9 bases, with 11 bases remaining between them. In germline, CDR1 is DFQATT, CDR2 SNEGSKA (reference sequence). This CDR3 has 11 residues.

The rearrangement uses TRBV5-1 and TRBJ1-1, with D hard to call. Germline lookup yields CDR1 SGHRS and CDR2 YFSETQ. The CDR3 consists of 14 residues. The V and J ends lost 0 bases and 0 bases respectively, with 6 bases between them. In DNA, the CDR3 is TGCGCCAGCAGCTTGGCGGCTATGAACACTGAAGCTTTCTTT. This sequence encodes CASSLAAMNTEAFF.

The V gene is TRBV11-1, the J gene TRBJ2-5; possibly TRBD1 or TRBD2 for D (6 bases each). This CDR3 has 14 residues. CDR1 is SGHAT and CDR2 is FQDESV in the germline V gene (reference sequence). The V end was cut by 3 bases, the J end by 1 base, with 9 bases between. CDR3 nucleotides: TGTGCCAGCAGCTTTGGGGGGCCCCAAGAGACCCAGTACTTC. Protein sequence: CASSFGGPQETQYF.

The chain is built from TRBV6-1 and TRBJ1-3, with D perhaps matching TRBD1 (5 bases). Germline assignment: CDR1 MNHNS and CDR2 SASEGT. V gave up 6 bases and J gave up 2 bases, with 14 bases separating them. The CDR3 has 15 residues. The CDR3 sequence: CASSAFMGPGNTIYF. The CDR3 DNA reads as TGTGCCAGCAGCGCCTTTATGGGGCCTGGAAACACCATATATTTT.

The CDR3 sequence is CASSLGLSATNEKLFF. The CDR3, as DNA: TGTGCCAGCAGCTTAGGCTTGTCTGCAACTAATGAAAAACTGTTTTTT. V and J are TRBV11-2 and TRBJ1-4; no reliable D call. Germline-derived CDR1 and CDR2 are SGHAT and FQNNGV. V lost 1 base, J lost 0 bases, and 9 bases lay in between. This CDR3 contains 16 residues.

The V call is TRBV10-3, the J call TRBJ2-2; D uncertain. Per the germline V gene, CDR1 is ENHRY and CDR2 is SYGVKD. Trimming removed 6 bases at V and 7 bases at J, with 9 bases between. This CDR3 region has 12 residues. The DNA of the CDR3 is TGTGCCATCAGAGGTCTGGGCGGGGAGCTGTTTTTT. This encodes CAIRGLGGELFF.

This clone was seen just once. The chain has TRBV9 and TRBJ1-1; D gene uncertain. V was trimmed by 2 bases and J by 1 base, leaving 6 bases between them. The germline gives CDR1 SGDLS, CDR2 YYNGEE. The CDR3 extends over 13 amino acids. The CDR3 here is CASSVAQNTEAFF. CDR3 DNA sequence: TGTGCCAGCAGCGTTGCCCAGAACACTGAAGCTTTCTTT.

V gene TRBV20-1 combines with J gene TRBJ2-1; tentative D call: TRBD1 (6 bases). The length of the CDR3 is 11 residues. The germline V gene encodes CDR1 DFQATT and CDR2 SNEGSKA (reference sequence). The V gene lost 7 bases and the J gene lost 3 bases, with 7 bases spanning the gap. Here the CDR3 reads CSVGGYNEQFF. For the CDR3, the DNA is TGCAGTGTAGGGGGCTACAATGAGCAGTTCTTC.

Turning to this clone: Other DNA sequences of this sample code for an identical CDR3. The gene calls are TRBV11-2 and TRBJ1-2; D unresolved. The CDR3 is 11 residues long. The germline V and J ends were trimmed by 1 base and 5 bases, with 2 bases remaining between them. CDR1 is SGHAT and CDR2 is FQNNGV in the germline V gene. The CDR3 bases are TGTGCCAGCAGCTTAGGTTATGGCTACACCTTC. Its translation is CASSLGYGYTF.

V usage is TRBV6-1 and J usage is TRBJ2-2, with unresolved D. This CDR3 is 13 amino acids long. Germline V lookup: CDR1 MNHNS, CDR2 SASEGT. V was cut by 6 bases and J by 5 bases, with 10 bases left in between. The CDR3 sequence: CASSSWVTGELFF. CDR3 DNA: TGTGCCAGCAGCTCCTGGGTAACCGGGGAGCTGTTTTTT.

This sequence joins TRBV5-4 and TRBJ2-7, with 7 bases matching TRBD2. There are 15 residues in the CDR3. With V trimmed by 0 bases and J by 4 bases, 7 bases remained unmatched. Per germline, CDR1 SGHNT and CDR2 YYREEE (reference sequence). The CDR3 here is CASSLGGSIRYEQYF. CDR3 bases: TGTGCCAGCAGCTTGGGCGGGAGCATCCGTTACGAGCAGTACTTC.

This clone occurred once. The CDR3 protein is CASSTRTGGSYNSPLHF. The CDR3 bases are TGTGCCAGCAGCACCCGGACAGGGGGCTCCTATAATTCACCCCTCCACTTT. The V call is TRBV5-4, the J call TRBJ1-6; the match to TRBD1 covers 10 bases. This CDR3 comprises 17 residues. The V gene end was trimmed by 4 bases and the J gene end by 0 bases; junction bases not matched to a gene: 4. Germline lookup yields CDR1 SGHNT and CDR2 YYREEE (reference sequence). The complete variable domain, with remaining parts taken from reference TRBV5-4 and TRBJ1-6, reads ETGVTQSPTHLIKTRGQQVTLRCSSQSGHNTVSWYQQALGQGPQFIFQYYREEENGRGNFPPRFSGLQFPNYSSELNVNALELDDSALYLCASSTRTGGSYNSPLHFGNGTRLTVT.

The J gene is TRBJ1-2, the V gene TRBV18; 8 nucleotides line up with TRBD1. CDR3 length: 13 amino acids. V shed 3 bases and J 4 bases; nucleotides not matched to a gene: 1. The germline gives CDR1 KGHSH, CDR2 LQKENI. In DNA form, the CDR3 reads TGTGCCAGCTCACCGGACAGGGCCTATGGCTACACCTTC. This translates into CASSPDRAYGYTF.

V is TRBV21-1 and J is TRBJ1-6. TRBV21-1 is termed a pseudogene. CDR3 length: 16 amino acids. DNA for the CDR3: TGTGCCAGCAGCAAAGGGCGTACGGAGTATAATTCACCCCTCCACTTT. Translating it yields CASSKGRTEYNSPLHF.

The CDR3 nucleotides read TGTGCCAGCAGTTTCCTGAACACAGATACGCAGTATTTT. Its protein product is CASSFLNTDTQYF. The rearrangement uses TRBV27 and TRBJ2-3; no firm D call. The CDR3 sequence is 13 residues long. V lost 3 bases and J lost 2, with 6 bases in between. Germline V lookup: CDR1 MNHEY, CDR2 SMNVEV (reference sequence).

V is TRBV14 and J is TRBJ2-7; TRBD2 is a possible D gene (5 bases). This CDR3 comprises 13 residues. Trimming shortened V by 4 bases and J by 4 bases, and 11 bases separated the two germline ends. Germline V lookup: CDR1 SGHDN, CDR2 FVKESK. CDR3 DNA: TGTGCCAGCAGCCTCGTGGGGAGTTACGAGCAGTACTTC. Protein sequence: CASSLVGSYEQYF.

The chain couples TRBV5-6 to TRBJ2-3; perhaps D is TRBD1 or TRBD2 (6 bases each). CDR3 length: 15 amino acids. Between the trimmed V and J ends, which lost 0 bases and 2 bases, there was a span of 10 bases. Germline V CDR1 and CDR2: SGHDT, YYEEEE. The CDR3 sequence is CASSLEGGPTDTQYF. CDR3 nucleotide sequence: TGTGCCAGCAGCTTGGAGGGGGGACCCACAGATACGCAGTATTTT.